This T cell receptor beta chain originates from a study of cytomegalovirus exposure and HLA in healthy donors. On the study more broadly: Early release data held roughly 90 million unique TCRs from HLA-typed donors.

On this clone: Its target is unknown.

Study observations and caveats: Among TCR beta chains, those listed as cytomegalovirus-associated numbered under 200. Presence/absence comparisons presumed near-even sequencing depth among donors.

A multiplex PCR was run with 60 Vbeta primers and 13 Jbeta primers. Assay: immunoSEQ multiplex PCR; the TCRdb copy retains only in-frame clones and omits some. The sample lists approximately 100,000 clones, around 74% seen once, with 13% to 15% in the top ten. Material for sequencing was PBMCs. This clonotype was obtained from a male donor in good health and CMV-seropositive.

The CDR3 spells CASSLDRAGHAYEQYF. The CDR3 region has the DNA TGTGCCAGCAGCTTAGATCGCGCAGGTCACGCCTACGAGCAGTACTTC. The rearrangement uses TRBV7-2 and TRBJ2-7; D unclear. The V end lost 1 base, the J end lost 2 bases, and 15 bases lay between the germline ends. There are 16 residues in the CDR3. The germline CDR1 and CDR2 sequences are SGHTA and FQGNSA.